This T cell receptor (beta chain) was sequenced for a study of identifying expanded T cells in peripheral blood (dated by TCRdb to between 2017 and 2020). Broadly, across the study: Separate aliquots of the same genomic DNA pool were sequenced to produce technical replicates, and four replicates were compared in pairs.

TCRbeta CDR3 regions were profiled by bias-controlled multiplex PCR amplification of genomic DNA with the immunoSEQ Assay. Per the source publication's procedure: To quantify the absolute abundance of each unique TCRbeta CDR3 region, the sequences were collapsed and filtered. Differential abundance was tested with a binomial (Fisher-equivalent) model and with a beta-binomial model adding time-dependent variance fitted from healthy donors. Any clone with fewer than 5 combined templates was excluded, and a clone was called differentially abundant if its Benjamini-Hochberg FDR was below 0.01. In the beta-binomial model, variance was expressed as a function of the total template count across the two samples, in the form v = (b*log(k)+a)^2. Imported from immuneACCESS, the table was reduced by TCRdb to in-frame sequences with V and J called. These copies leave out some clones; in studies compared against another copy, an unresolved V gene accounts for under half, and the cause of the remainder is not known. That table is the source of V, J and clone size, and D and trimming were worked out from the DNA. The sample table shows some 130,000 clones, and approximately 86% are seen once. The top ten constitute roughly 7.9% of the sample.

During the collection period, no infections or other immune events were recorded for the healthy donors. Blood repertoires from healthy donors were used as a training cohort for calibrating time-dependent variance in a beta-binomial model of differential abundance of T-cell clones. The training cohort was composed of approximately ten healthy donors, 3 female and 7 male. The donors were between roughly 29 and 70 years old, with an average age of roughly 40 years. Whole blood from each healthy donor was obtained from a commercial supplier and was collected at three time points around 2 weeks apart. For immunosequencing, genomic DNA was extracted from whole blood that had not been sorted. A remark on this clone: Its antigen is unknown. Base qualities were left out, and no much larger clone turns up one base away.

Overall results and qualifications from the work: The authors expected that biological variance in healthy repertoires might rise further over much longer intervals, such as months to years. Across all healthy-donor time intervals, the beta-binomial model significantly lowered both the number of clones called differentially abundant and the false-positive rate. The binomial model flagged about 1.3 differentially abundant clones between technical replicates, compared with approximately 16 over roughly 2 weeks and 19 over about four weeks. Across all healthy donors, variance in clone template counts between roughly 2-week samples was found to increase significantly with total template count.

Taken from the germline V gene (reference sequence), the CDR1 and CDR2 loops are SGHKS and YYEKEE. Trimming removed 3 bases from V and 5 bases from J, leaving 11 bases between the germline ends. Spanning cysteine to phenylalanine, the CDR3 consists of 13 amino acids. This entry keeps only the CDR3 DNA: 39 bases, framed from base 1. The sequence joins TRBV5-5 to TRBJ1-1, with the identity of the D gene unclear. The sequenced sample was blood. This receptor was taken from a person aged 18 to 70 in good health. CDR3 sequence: CASSSRPGTEAFF. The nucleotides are TGTGCCAGCAGCTCCAGACCCGGGACTGAAGCTTTCTTT. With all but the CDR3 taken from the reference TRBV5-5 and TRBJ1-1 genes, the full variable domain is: DAGVTQSPTHLIKTRGQQVTLRCSPISGHKSVSWYQQVLGQGPQFIFQYYEKEERGRGNFPDRFSARQFPNYSSELNVNALLLGDSALYLCASSSRPGTEAFFGQGTRLTVV.